This T cell receptor (beta chain) was captured by sequencing in a study of coeliac disease. TCRdb keeps only in-frame clones here, not all; method: immunoSEQ multiplex PCR. The sample records several thousand clones, roughly 64% being singletons. Concerning this clone: Its target is not known.

Trimming took 2 bases from V and 4 from J; bases not matched to a gene: 2. Per germline, CDR1 MNHEY and CDR2 SMNVEV (reference sequence). The CDR3 consists of 14 residues. Study-wide points: Lower clonality than controls marked TRB and TRG repertoires from active celiac intraepithelial and lamina propria samples.

Sample: intraepithelial lymphocytes from the gut. This clonotype originated in a woman aged 40-49 years. The chain joins TRBV27 to TRBJ1-5, with 7 nucleotides matching TRBD1. In DNA, the CDR3 is TGTGCCAGCAGTTTAGGGACAGTAAATCAGCCCCAGCATTTT. As protein: CASSLGTVNQPQHF.